Only a few counts were recorded for the clone carrying this T cell receptor (beta chain). No antigen is known for it. The data stem from a study of T-cell memory formation after mild COVID-19. Findings and limits, study-wide: CD4/CD8 balance held among clones contracting day 15 to 85, and later expanders leaned CD4+. CD4+ clones that contracted lay mainly in CM and EM; CD8+ ones lay in EMRA. Researchers found some responding clones in pre-infection memory, a sign that cross-reactive memory joined.

TCRdb used MiXCR to reprocess the 5' RACE reads, holding one entry per CDR3 protein. The sample holds about 49,000 distinct CDR3 sequences; approximately 7% are singletons and the top ten take 1.4%. This CDR3 contains 14 residues. Germline trimming cut 6 bases from V and 4 bases from J; bases unmatched to any gene: 7. Looked up from germline, CDR1 is MNHNY and CDR2 is SVGAGI (reference sequence). Sequencing input: PBMCs or a T cell subset sorted from them (not recorded which). This TCR was recovered from a man younger than 35 who had mild COVID-19 (a few samples of this study predate the infection). Cell type and time point are not known. The rearrangement joins TRBV6-6 to TRBJ2-3, with 7 bases that match TRBD2. The CDR3 DNA follows: TGTGCCAGCAGGAGCAGCGGGGCCCCAGATACGCAGTATTTT. It translates to CASRSSGAPDTQYF.